This passage covers 10 T cell receptor beta chains from one sample sequenced in a study of shared clonotypes between healthy human individuals. Repertoires were generated with immunoSEQ multiplex PCR, while TCRdb's copy carries only in-frame clones and drops some. The sample shows 550,000 to 600,000 clones, about 80% of them seen only once. Sample: PBMCs. The source of these receptors is a woman aged 40 to 50 in good health. Some clones in this sample may be carry-over from other donors' samples.

About this clone: Just one base apart from a much larger clone, this may be a read error. It is likely a read error, because the conserved phenylalanine at the end of the CDR3 is missing. This chain uses TRBV30 with TRBJ1-3; D possibly corresponds to TRBD1 (7 bases). The closer fit of TRBJ2-2 to the DNA end suggests the J call may be wrong. The CDR3 covers 14 residues. Germline CDR1 GTSNPN, CDR2 SVGIG (reference sequence). In DNA form, the CDR3 reads TGTGCCTGGGCGGGACAGCTTGACGCCGGGGAGCTGTTTTCT. This translates into CAWAGQLDAGELFS.

The chain uses TRBV5-1 and TRBJ1-1; D might be TRBD1 (5 bases). This CDR3 is built from 16 residues. Between the trimmed V and J ends, which lost 7 bases and 1 base, there was a span of 20 bases. CDR1 SGHRS and CDR2 YFSETQ come from the germline V gene. The CDR3 DNA reads TGCGCCAGCCGAGGAGGAACATGGGGGACGAACACTGAAGCTTTCTTT. This sequence encodes CASRGGTWGTNTEAFF.

The V and J genes are TRBV15 and TRBJ1-3; 8 bases fit TRBD1. The germline gives CDR1 LNHNV, CDR2 YYDKDF (reference sequence). The CDR3 totals 20 residues. Germline trimming cut 2 bases from V and 4 bases from J; bases unmatched to any gene: 19. The CDR3: CATSRPDRGTNGIVGNTIYF. DNA of the CDR3: TGTGCCACCAGCAGACCAGACAGGGGTACGAACGGAATTGTCGGAAACACCATATATTTT.

The chain uses TRBV15 and TRBJ2-7; weak D call: TRBD2 (7 bases). CDR1 is LNHNV, CDR2 YYDKDF, per germline (reference sequence). CDR3 size: 15 residues. With 0 bases removed from V and 6 bases from J, the gap between germline ends came to 15 bases. CDR3 region: CATSRDLNREGEQYF. The CDR3 DNA sequence: TGTGCCACCAGCAGAGATCTGAACAGGGAGGGCGAGCAGTACTTC. The full variable domain, in which reference TRBV15 and TRBJ2-7 provide the parts outside the CDR3, is DAMVIQNPRYQVTQFGKPVTLSCSQTLNHNVMYWYQQKSSQAPKLLFHYYDKDFNNEADTPDNFQSRRPNTSFCFLDIRSPGLGDTAMYLCATSRDLNREGEQYFGPGTRLTVT.

The gene calls are TRBV4-2 and TRBJ2-2; D uncertain. The V and J ends lost 0 bases and 4 bases respectively, with 9 bases between them. Germline CDR1 and CDR2: LGHNA and YNFKEQ. The CDR3 has 15 residues. For the CDR3, the DNA is TGTGCCAGCAGCCAAGATTTGTGGGGCACCGGGGAGCTGTTTTTT. Its protein product is CASSQDLWGTGELFF.

The rearrangement uses TRBV27 and TRBJ2-5, with 14 bases identical to TRBD2. The CDR3 length is 15 residues. V shed 4 bases, J shed 4 bases, and the junction held 2 bases outside the gene matches. Germline loops: CDR1 MNHEY, CDR2 SMNVEV (reference sequence). The CDR3 loop reads CASSSTSGRGETQYF. The CDR3 DNA reads as TGTGCCAGCAGTTCGACTAGCGGGAGGGGAGAGACCCAGTACTTC.

This clone occurred many times. The CDR3 DNA reads as TGTGCCAGCAGACAAACTAGCGGGACTTCAGGCGAGCAGTACTTC. This gives the protein CASRQTSGTSGEQYF. This sequence joins TRBV2 and TRBJ2-7; 10 bases match TRBD2. Per the germline V gene, CDR1 is SNHLY and CDR2 is FYNNEI. Unmatched junction bases numbered 11, after V lost 6 bases and J lost 6 bases. The CDR3 covers 15 residues.

The rearrangement joins TRBV5-1 to TRBJ2-3; 14 bases line up with TRBD2. The CDR3 length is 17 residues. The junction had 9 bases not matched to a gene; V was cut back by 1 base and J by 8 bases. The germline gives CDR1 SGHRS, CDR2 YFSETQ. Here the CDR3 reads CASSLPGLAGGRGTQYF. CDR3 sequence (DNA): TGCGCCAGCAGCTTGCCCGGACTAGCGGGAGGACGGGGTACGCAGTATTTT.

V gene TRBV21-1 combines with J gene TRBJ2-7; TRBD2, the D gene given by the table, was not confirmed from the DNA. TRBV21-1 is a pseudogene segment. CDR3 length: 15 residues. The CDR3 region is CASTLGLADYYEQYF. DNA for the CDR3: TGTGCCAGCACCCTGGGACTAGCGGATTACTACGAGCAGTACTTC.

V and J are TRBV7-3 and TRBJ1-1; no reliable D call. The CDR3 is 16 residues long. The ends were cut back, 0 bases at V and 5 bases at J, with 16 bases in the middle. In germline, CDR1 is SGHTA, CDR2 FQGTGA. The CDR3: CASSLTAGRPATEAFF. CDR3 coding DNA: TGTGCCAGCAGCTTAACTGCCGGCAGACCCGCAACTGAAGCTTTCTTT. The full variable domain, with the rest looked up from reference TRBV7-3 and TRBJ1-1, is GAGVSQTPSNKVTEKGKYVELRCDPISGHTALYWYRQSLGQGPEFLIYFQGTGAADDSGLPNDRFFAVRPEGSVSTLKIQRTERGDSAVYLCASSLTAGRPATEAFFGQGTRLTVV.